This TCR beta chain was recovered during a study of cytomegalovirus exposure and HLA in healthy donors. PCR involved 60 Vbeta and 13 Jbeta primers. Some clones are missing from TCRdb's copy, which holds only in-frame ones; the method was immunoSEQ multiplex PCR. This sample yields about 130,000 clones, of which about 79% are seen a single time; approximately 2.6% belongs to the top ten. The CDR3 loop spans 14 amino acids. Per germline, CDR1 MNHNS and CDR2 SASEGT. The V end lost 4 bases, the J end lost 7 bases, and 16 bases lay between the germline ends. The sequenced sample consisted of PBMCs. The chain uses TRBV6-1 and TRBJ1-2; D possibly corresponds to TRBD1 (6 bases). The TCR originated in a man aged 50 to 59 in good health and CMV-seronegative. CDR3 coding DNA: TGTGCCAGCAGTGTACAGGGTTCCTCGGGTGGCTACACCTTC. Translating it yields CASSVQGSSGGYTF.